The rows below give T cell receptor beta chains drawn from one sample of a study of T cells after posttransplantation cyclophosphamide. Profiled with immunoSEQ multiplex PCR; TCRdb holds only in-frame clones, not every one. The data contain 9,500 to 10,000 clones, around 89% of them singletons. This material consisted of PBMCs, taken after an allogeneic stem cell transplant with a calcineurin inhibitor and methotrexate. All receptors come from a young adult male patient who received an allogeneic stem cell transplant from an unrelated donor, was CMV-positive, and had no GVHD. Some T cells may trace back to the graft donor. Both conserved end residues are part of each CDR3. The D gene is left open where the match is weak. Size is stated for part of the rows, as once, few or many counts, or as a class when the clone is expanded.

cdr3_nt cdr3_aa clone_size j_call v_call d_call
TGTGCCAGCAGTGAATTGGGACTAGCCGGCACCGGGGAGCTGTTTTTT CASSELGLAGTGELFF . TRBJ2-2 TRBV2 TRBD2
TGTGCCAGCAGCTTAGGGACCGGGACAAGAGAGACCCAGTACTTC CASSLGTGTRETQYF . TRBJ2-5 TRBV7-9 .
TGTGCCAGCAGTCACGGACTAGCGGGAGTAATCCACGAGCAGTACTTC CASSHGLAGVIHEQYF . TRBJ2-7 TRBV6-6 TRBD2
TGTGCCTGGGGGACAGGGCTTCAGCCCCAGCATTTT CAWGTGLQPQHF . TRBJ1-5 TRBV30 TRBD1
TGTGCCAGCAGTTTTAGGCGGGATCTGGCCCTCTACGAGCAGTACTTC CASSFRRDLALYEQYF . TRBJ2-7 TRBV6-5 .
TGTGCCAGCAGCTCGGGGGCTAGCGGGAGGGGGGAGCAGTACTTC CASSSGASGRGEQYF . TRBJ2-7 TRBV7-6 TRBD2
TGTGCCAGCAGTACCTTACATAGCGGGAGGACAGAGACCCAGTACTTC CASSTLHSGRTETQYF . TRBJ2-5 TRBV6-6 TRBD2
TGTGCCAGCAGCGTTGGGGCGAACACTGAAGCTTTCTTT CASSVGANTEAFF . TRBJ1-1 TRBV9 .
TGTGCCAGCAGCGCAGAAGGGGGGGTCGGGGAGCTGTTTTTT CASSAEGGVGELFF . TRBJ2-2 TRBV9 .
TGCGCCAGCAGCCGAGGAGGTGTTGTTGGGGAGCAGTACTTC CASSRGGVVGEQYF once TRBJ2-7 TRBV4-1 .
TGTGCCAGCTCAGCTGGGACAGGGGGGAACACTGAAGCTTTCTTT CASSAGTGGNTEAFF . TRBJ1-1 TRBV18 TRBD1
TGTGCCAGCAGCTTAGGGGCAGGGGGCATAGAGACCCAGTACTTC CASSLGAGGIETQYF . TRBJ2-5 TRBV11-2 TRBD1
TGTGCCAGCAGGGCGGGACGTAACACCGGGGAGCTGTTTTTT CASRAGRNTGELFF . TRBJ2-2 TRBV7-6 .
TGTGCCAGCAGCTTGGGGGCAGGGGCCAACGTCCTGACTTTC CASSLGAGANVLTF . TRBJ2-6 TRBV5-4 .
TGTGCCACTTCCTGGGACAGCCCTAATTCACCCCTCCACTTT CATSWDSPNSPLHF . TRBJ1-6 TRBV2 TRBD1
TGTGCCACCAGCACGGAGGTCTCAAACACCGGGGAGCTGTTTTTT CATSTEVSNTGELFF . TRBJ2-2 TRBV15 .
TGTGCCAGCAGCGTAGGGCTAGCGGGGGGCACCGGGGAGCTGTTTTTT CASSVGLAGGTGELFF . TRBJ2-2 TRBV9 TRBD2
TGTGCCAGCAGCTTAGAGGGGGACAGGGAGTTCTTC CASSLEGDREFF few TRBJ2-1 TRBV11-3 TRBD1
TGTGCCAGCTCACCACCCAGCAGGGGTATAGGGGCTGAAGCTTTCTTT CASSPPSRGIGAEAFF . TRBJ1-1 TRBV18 .
TGTGCCAGCAGCGACGGGGGTGGTGACACTGAAGCTTTCTTT CASSDGGGDTEAFF . TRBJ1-1 TRBV7-9 .
TGTGCCAGCAATGGGAGGTACAATGAGCAGTTCTTC CASNGRYNEQFF . TRBJ2-1 TRBV28 .
TGTGCCAGTAAAGGAGACTATGGCTACACCTTC CASKGDYGYTF . TRBJ1-2 TRBV25-1 .
TGTGCCAGCAGTCTCGACAGCCGGGAAGCTTTCTTT CASSLDSREAFF . TRBJ1-1 TRBV28 .
TGCAGCGTTGAGGTCGGGATACAAGAGACCCAGTACTTC CSVEVGIQETQYF . TRBJ2-5 TRBV29-1 .
TGTGCCAGCAGCTTTGGGCTGAACACCGGGGAGCTGTTTTTT CASSFGLNTGELFF . TRBJ2-2 TRBV11-3 .
TGTGCCAGCAGCTTACTGGCGGGAGGGGGGGAGACCCAGTACTTC CASSLLAGGGETQYF few TRBJ2-5 TRBV11-2 TRBD2
TGTGCCAGCAGCGCGGGACTAGCGAACAATGAGCAGTTCTTC CASSAGLANNEQFF . TRBJ2-1 TRBV2 TRBD2
TGTGCCAGCAGCCCCGACAGGCAGAACACTGAAGCTTTCTTT CASSPDRQNTEAFF . TRBJ1-1 TRBV7-3 .
TGTGCCACTAACGCTTTTGCGGGAAGGGTCGGGGAGCTGTTTTTT CATNAFAGRVGELFF . TRBJ2-2 TRBV19 .
TGTGCCAGCAGCTTGGCAGGGAACACTGAAGCTTTCTTT CASSLAGNTEAFF . TRBJ1-1 TRBV7-2 .
TGTGCCAGCAGCTTAACGGGGGCCTCTGGAAACACCATATATTTT CASSLTGASGNTIYF . TRBJ1-3 TRBV7-3 .
TGTGCCAGCAGCGCAGGGGGACTAGCGGCCAACACCGGGGAGCTGTTTTTT CASSAGGLAANTGELFF . TRBJ2-2 TRBV9 TRBD2
TGTGCCAGCACGATAGAGACAGGGAAGGGTTACGAGCAGTACTTC CASTIETGKGYEQYF . TRBJ2-7 TRBV7-6 TRBD1
TGCGCCAGCAGCGTAGACAGGGTTCGATACGAGCAGTACTTC CASSVDRVRYEQYF . TRBJ2-7 TRBV5-1 TRBD1
TGTGCCAGCAGCGCGACTAGCGGGAGTTGGGAGACCCAGTACTTC CASSATSGSWETQYF . TRBJ2-5 TRBV9 TRBD2
TGTGCCGGCAGTACTAGCGGAGGGGAGACCCAGTACTTC CAGSTSGGETQYF . TRBJ2-5 TRBV30 TRBD2
TGTGCCAGCAGTGAACGATTACGGGGTGGAAATCAGCCCCAGCATTTT CASSERLRGGNQPQHF . TRBJ1-5 TRBV2 .
TGTGCCAGCAGCTTAGCGCTGGGGCCGGATGAGCAGTTCTTC CASSLALGPDEQFF . TRBJ2-1 TRBV7-9 .
TGTGCCAGCAGCTCGACAGAAATCGGGGAGCTGTTTTTT CASSSTEIGELFF . TRBJ2-2 TRBV12-1 .
TGTGCCAGCAGGCAGGGGGCTGAGACCCAGTACTTC CASRQGAETQYF . TRBJ2-5 TRBV28 TRBD1
TGTGCCAGCAGCCAACGGGTACTAGCGGATGAGCAGTTCTTC CASSQRVLADEQFF . TRBJ2-1 TRBV5-4 TRBD2
TGTGCCAGCAGCATCCGGCGGGAGATTGTAGATACGCAGTATTTT CASSIRREIVDTQYF . TRBJ2-3 TRBV2 TRBD2
TGTGCCAGCGGACTAGCGGGAGATCAGGGGGAGCTGTTTTTT CASGLAGDQGELFF once TRBJ2-2 TRBV19 TRBD2
TGCGCCAGCAGCTTAAGAGCATTTAGCGGGAGACGGGAGACCCAGTACTTC CASSLRAFSGRRETQYF . TRBJ2-5 TRBV5-1 TRBD2
TGTGCCAGCCGTTTTAGGCAGGGGGAAGAATTGGCTTTCTTT CASRFRQGEELAFF . TRBJ1-1 TRBV6-5 TRBD1
TGTGCCAGCTCACCAATCCGCGGGGGCTCAAAGACTGAAGCTTTCTTT CASSPIRGGSKTEAFF . TRBJ1-1 TRBV18 .